These 19 T cell receptor delta chains share one sample of origin, sequenced in a study of gammadelta T cells in human blood. TCRdb re-called clones from the RT-PCR reads via CATT. The sample consists of several hundred delta-chain clones, nearly 65% of them appearing once. The material sequenced was non-Vgamma9Vdelta2 gamma-delta T cells from fetal blood. The receptors were gathered from a human fetus.

As for this clone: TCRdb's protein for this DNA is that of a much larger clone and differs from the translation at residue 10, likely a read error; the protein shown is the DNA translation. The chain carries TRDV2 and TRDJ3, with 11 bases lining up with TRDD3. This CDR3 region has 16 residues. From germline, CDR1 is GEAIGNYY and CDR2 EKD. CDR3 residues: CACDWGIRWGTRQMFF. The CDR3 nucleotides read TGTGCCTGTGACTGGGGGATACGCTGGGGCACCCGACAGATGTTTTTC.

On this clone: A single base separates this from a much larger clone, so it may be a read error. The chain has TRDV2 and TRDJ3; 9 nucleotides match TRDD3. The germline V gene encodes CDR1 GEAIGNYY and CDR2 EKD. The CDR3 extends over 19 amino acids. CDR3 region: CACDTGYWGSSWDARQMFF. The CDR3, as DNA: TGTGCCTGTGACACCGGTTACTGGGGGAGCTCCTGGGACGCCCGACAGATGTTTTTC.

A remark on this clone: The likely explanation is a read error, given a far larger clone one base away. Other DNA variants within this sample encode the same CDR3. V is TRDV2 and J is TRDJ2, with 9 bases fitting TRDD3. The V and J ends lost 1 base and 6 bases, in that order; junction bases with no gene match: 2. The CDR3 contains 14 residues. CDR1 is GEAIGNYY, CDR2 EKD, per germline. CDR3 protein: CACDTGGYAAQLFF. The CDR3 DNA follows: TGTGCCTGTGACACTGGGGGATATGCAGCACAACTCTTCTTT.

On this clone: Only one base separates this from a far larger clonotype, so it likely reflects a read error. V usage is TRDV2 and J usage is TRDJ3, with 8 bases that match TRDD3. Germline V CDR1 and CDR2: GEAIGNYY, EKD. The J segment lost 2 bases and the V segment lost 4 bases, leaving 6 bases of the junction unmatched. This CDR3 spans 17 amino acids. This CDR3 reads CACEPTGGPWDTRQMFF. The CDR3 DNA sequence: TGTGCCTGTGAACCTACTGGGGGCCCCTGGGACACCCGACAGATGTTTTTC.

To note about this clone: A far larger clone is off by one base, so a read error is likely. V is TRDV3 and J is TRDJ3; TRDD3 matches at 11 bases. Looked up from germline, CDR1 is TVYSNPD and CDR2 is GDNSRS (reference sequence). The CDR3 totals 19 residues. The CDR3, as DNA: TGTGCCATTCGGTACTGGGGGATAACGGTCCCCTGGGGCACCCGACAGATGTTTTTC. Its protein product is CAIRYWGITVPWGTRQMFF.

As for this clone: It is likely a read error: a sequence one base away is far more abundant. The V gene is TRDV2, the J gene TRDJ2, with 8 bases fitting TRDD3. This CDR3 spans 17 amino acids. CDR1 is GEAIGNYY, CDR2 EKD, per germline. Losses at the gene ends were 0 bases for V and 0 bases for J; bases not matched to a gene: 5. Here the CDR3 DNA reads TGTGCCTGTGACACCTGGGGGATGGGCACTTTGACAGCACAACTCTTCTTT. This gives the protein CACDTWGMGTLTAQLFF.

About this clone itself: A far larger clone is one base from this, pointing to a likely read error. The chain is built from TRDV1 and TRDJ3, with 13 bases aligning to TRDD3. The CDR3 has 21 amino acids. Germline CDR1 is TSWWSYY and CDR2 is QGS. The CDR3 reads CALGELPNWGIRSWDPRQMFF. The CDR3 nucleotides are TGTGCTCTTGGGGAACTGCCTAACTGGGGGATACGCTCCTGGGACCCCCGACAGATGTTTTTC.

Note on this clone: One base separates it from a far larger clone, so it is likely a read error. Additional DNA sequences in this sample encode the identical CDR3. The chain combines TRDV1 with TRDJ2; 12 bases fit TRDD3. V trimming: 3 bases; J trimming: 2 bases; junction bases outside the gene matches: 13. The germline V gene encodes CDR1 TSWWSYY and CDR2 QGS. This CDR3 comprises 20 residues. CDR3 sequence: CALGERPSRTGGYLTAQLFF. The CDR3 bases are TGTGCTCTTGGGGAGCGCCCCTCTCGTACTGGGGGATACTTGACAGCACAACTCTTCTTT.

On this clone itself: A far larger clone differs by one base, so this is likely a read error. J is TRDJ1 and V is TRDV1; TRDD3 agrees at 8 bases. V shed 0 bases and J 2 bases; nucleotides not matched to a gene: 2. Looked up from germline, CDR1 is TSWWSYY and CDR2 is QGS. The CDR3 extends over 15 amino acids. CDR3 in amino acids: CALGELGDKTDKLIF. The CDR3 DNA reads TGTGCTCTTGGGGAACTGGGGGATAAGACCGATAAACTCATCTTT.

Concerning this clone itself: A read error is the likely source, as a far larger clone sits one nucleotide away. V is TRDV1 and J is TRDJ2; 12 bases are shared with TRDD3. CDR1 is TSWWSYY, CDR2 QGS, per germline. This CDR3 has 20 residues. CDR3 in DNA: TGTGCTCTTGGGGAACGCCCCTCTCGTACTGGGGGATACTTGAGAGCACAACTCTTCTTT. It is translated as CALGERPSRTGGYLRAQLFF.

This clone is labeled large. The same CDR3 is also encoded by other DNA sequences in this sample. The V and J genes are TRDV2 and TRDJ3; 9 positions agree with TRDD3. This CDR3 has 17 amino acids. The V segment lost 2 bases and the J segment 1 base; nucleotides outside the gene matches: 2. Germline V gives CDR1 GEAIGNYY, CDR2 EKD. The CDR3 loop is CACDSTGGSWDTRQMFF. The CDR3 nucleotides read TGTGCCTGTGACAGTACTGGGGGATCCTGGGACACCCGACAGATGTTTTTC.

With respect to this clone: This probably arose from a read error, given a far larger clone one base away. Other DNA sequences in this specimen translate into the identical CDR3. The chain joins TRDV2 to TRDJ1, with 10 bases identical to TRDD3. The junction had 2 bases not matched to a gene; V was cut back by 5 bases and J by 0 bases. This CDR3 has 14 amino acids. The germline gives CDR1 GEAIGNYY, CDR2 EKD. The CDR3 nucleotides read TGTGCCTGTGCCACTGGGGGATACACCGATAAACTCATCTTT. Translation: CACATGGYTDKLIF.

To note about this clone: A far bigger clonotype differs at one base, so this is likely a read error. The sample contains more than one DNA sequence encoding this CDR3. The gene calls are TRDV2 and TRDJ1; 10 nucleotides agree with TRDD3. The V gene's germline CDR1 is GEAIGNYY and CDR2 EKD. The CDR3 has 14 residues. CDR3 region: CACDTGGYTDKLIF. In nucleotides, the CDR3 is TGTGCATGTGACACTGGGGGATACACCGATAAACTCATCTTT.

Concerning this clone itself: A far larger clone is off by one base, so a read error is likely. V is TRDV1 and J is TRDJ3; 13 bases are shared with TRDD3. J was trimmed by 0 bases and V by 0 bases; bases with no gene match: 5. The CDR3 runs to 21 residues. The germline V gene encodes CDR1 TSWWSYY and CDR2 QGS. Here the CDR3 reads CALGELTNWGIRSWDTRQMFF. In DNA, the CDR3 is TGTGCTCTTGGGGAACTGACTAACTGGGGGATACGCTCCTGGGACACCCGACAGATGTTTTTC.

In its sample, this clone ranks as large. The chain recombines TRAV29/DV5 with TRDJ3; the match to TRDD3 covers 7 bases. The V gene end was trimmed by 0 bases and the J gene end by 0 bases; junction bases not matched to a gene: 6. CDR1 NSMFDY and CDR2 ISSIKDK come from the germline V gene. CDR3 length equals 18 residues. Written as DNA, the CDR3 is TGTGCAGCAAGCGAAGAGGGATACAACTCCTGGGACACCCGACAGATGTTTTTC. The encoded protein is CAASEEGYNSWDTRQMFF.

As concerns this clone: This probably arose from a read error, given a far larger clone one base away. The chain couples TRAV29/DV5 to TRDJ3; TRDD3 matches 7 bases. Germline V gene sequence: CDR1 NSMFDY, CDR2 ISSIKDK. This CDR3 spans 18 amino acids. CDR3 protein: CAASEEGYNSWDTQQMFF. The CDR3 nucleotides read TGTGCAGCAAGCGAAGAGGGATACAACTCCTGGGACACCCAACAGATGTTTTTC.

On this clone itself: The likely explanation is a read error, given a far larger clone one base away. This sample includes further DNA sequences coding for the same CDR3. The V call is TRDV2, the J call TRDJ3, with 9 bases matching TRDD3. Germline values: CDR1 GEAIGNYY, CDR2 EKD. Trimming cost V 7 bases and J 0 bases; bases outside gene matches: 12. CDR3 length: 19 amino acids. CDR3 amino acids: CACDYWGSAGSWDTRQMFF. DNA of the CDR3: TGTGCCTGCGATTACTGGGGGAGCGCCGGCTCCTGGGACACCCGACAGATGTTTTTC.

As regards this clone: Since a far larger clone is one base different, this is likely a read error. The chain uses TRDV3 and TRDJ3; no clear D. The ends were cut back, 1 base at V and 1 base at J, with 8 bases in the middle. The germline CDR1 and CDR2 sequences are TVYSNPD and GDNSRS (reference sequence). The CDR3 sequence is 15 residues long. The CDR3 loop is CAFTEGSWDTRQMFF. In DNA form, the CDR3 reads TGTGCCTTTACTGAGGGATCCTGGGACACCCGACAGATGTTTTTC.

This clone is a singleton in its sample. This DNA's translation differs at residue 13 from TCRdb's protein, which comes from a much larger clone; a read error is likely, and the protein shown is translated from the DNA. This chain uses TRDV2 with TRDJ3, with 11 bases aligning to TRDD3. Per germline, CDR1 GEAIGNYY and CDR2 EKD. The CDR3 extends over 16 amino acids. The CDR3, as DNA: TGTGCCTGTGACTGGGGGATACGCTGGGACACCCGACCGATGTTTTTC. Translation: CACDWGIRWDTRPMFF.